The sequence of this T cell receptor (beta chain) was determined in a study of T cell repertoires in cytomegalovirus infection. This CDR3 contains 15 residues. Trimming removed 1 base from V and 3 bases from J, with 16 bases in between. CDR1 is DFQATT and CDR2 is SNEGSKA in the germline V gene (reference sequence). TCRdb reprocessed the reads with MiXCR, giving one entry per CDR3 protein. The sample includes 200,000 to 250,000 distinct CDR3 sequences, 20% to 25% of them seen just once. The chain combines TRBV20-1 with TRBJ2-7, with a tentative D call TRBD1 (6 bases). This receptor was identified in a human donor in good health (CMV status not recorded). Some clones in this sample may be carry-over from other donors' samples. Sequenced input: CD8+ T cells from PBMCs. DNA for the CDR3: TGCAGTGCTAGAGGGGACACGCAAATTTTCTACGAGCAGTACTTC. As protein: CSARGDTQIFYEQYF.